This paragraph covers one TCR beta chain sequence. What it binds is unknown. Reverse transcribing all isolated RNA meant expressed TCRB transcripts were sequenced. An average of around 3.4 million reads was obtained for naive, central memory and regulatory T cell samples. Repertoires were generated with immunoSEQ multiplex PCR, while TCRdb's copy carries only in-frame clones and drops some. The sample holds around 250,000 clones; about 70% are singletons and the top ten take around 0.05%. These data are taken from a study of beta chain features in type 1 diabetes. Study-wide findings and caveats: Cells expressing TCR highly could be over-represented by cDNA sequencing.

J gave up 0 bases and V 2 bases, and 16 bases lay outside the gene matches. There are 19 residues in the CDR3. Germline values: CDR1 GTSNPN, CDR2 SVGIG (reference sequence). This clonotype was obtained from a man aged 30 to 45 in good health. Sequencing was done on a sample of naive CD4+ T cells from blood. The chain has TRBV30 and TRBJ1-1; 9 nucleotides agree with TRBD1. CDR3 in amino acids: CAWSSLFNRDRDMNTEAFF. In DNA form, the CDR3 reads TGTGCCTGGAGTTCCCTTTTCAACCGGGACAGGGACATGAACACTGAAGCTTTCTTT.